The T cell receptor (beta chain) described here comes from a study of naive and memory T cell subsets. Both TRBC1 and TRBC2 were covered by a beta constant-region primer of two equimolar oligonucleotides. TCRdb called the UMI-ligation and nested PCR reads again in MiXCR, with one record for every CDR3 protein. This sample has approximately 140,000 distinct CDR3 sequences, with about a sixth found just once. The sample consisted of naive CD4+ T cells from blood. This sequence was found in a human donor in good health.

The CDR3 region is CASSEGYNEQFF. The DNA for the CDR3 is TGTGCCAGCAGTGAAGGCTACAATGAGCAGTTCTTC. The chain employs TRBV2 and TRBJ2-1; D call uncertain. V was cut by 1 base and J by 3 bases, with 1 base left in between. Per the germline V gene, CDR1 is SNHLY and CDR2 is FYNNEI. There are 12 residues in the CDR3.